This T cell receptor (beta chain) appears in the sequencing data of a study of a mutant IDH1 vaccine in newly diagnosed glioma. Looking at the study overall: With temozolomide cycles, or 4-6 weeks after radiotherapy alone, vaccination was started. Patients got radiotherapy, temozolomide, or both beforehand, and most got both.

The CDR3 runs to 18 residues. This clone appeared once. What it binds is unknown. Time point given: week 23, last vaccination. Each dose delivered 300 ug of mutant IDH1 20-mer peptide subcutaneously with imiquimod. TCRdb's table, derived via immunoSEQ multiplex PCR, lists solely in-frame clones and lacks some. The repertoire has just over 80,000 clones, roughly 85% of them found once; the top ten carry about 2.2%. General observations from the study: Immune responses induced by vaccination arose in 93.3% of the patients. Seemingly, top peripheral T cell clonotype changes bore no relation to pseudoprogression.

The sequence was collected from a man under 40 with glioma. Some clones in this sample may be carry-over from other donors' samples. The chain links TRBV12-1 to TRBJ2-3; the table calls TRBD2, which could not be checked here. TRBV12-1 is described as a pseudogene. This specimen was PBMCs, taken from a glioma patient whose treatment included an IDH1 peptide vaccine. The CDR3 DNA follows: TGTGCCAGCAGCTTTGGGCGGACTAGCGGTACTAGCACAGATACGCAGTATTTT. Protein: CASSFGRTSGTSTDTQYF.